These 26 T cell receptor beta chains share one sample of origin, sequenced in a study of lymphopenia after photon versus proton radiotherapy. Here immunoSEQ multiplex PCR was the method, and the copy in TCRdb shows in-frame clones only, minus some. The data contain fewer than 25,000 clones, around 90% of them seen just once; the ten biggest clones take up over 7.5%. This specimen was peripheral blood, taken from a patient treated with proton-based radiotherapy. The receptor set was obtained from a woman in her 70s with pancreatic cancer. Some clones in this sample may be carry-over from other donors' samples.

The chain joins TRBV7-9 to TRBJ1-5; D call uncertain. This CDR3 contains 15 residues. With 5 bases removed from V and 3 bases from J, the gap between germline ends came to 14 bases. Germline CDR1 is SEHNR and CDR2 is FQNEAQ (reference sequence). The CDR3 DNA is TGTGCCAGCAGCCCCCCGGGCACCCTCAATCAGCCCCAGCATTTT. This sequence encodes CASSPPGTLNQPQHF.

This chain links TRBV4-3 with TRBJ2-5; 11 positions match TRBD2. The junction had 6 bases not matched to a gene; V was cut back by 4 bases and J by 2 bases. This CDR3 comprises 16 residues. The germline gives CDR1 LGHNA, CDR2 YSLEER. This CDR3 is CASSPRLAGIQETQYF. The CDR3 DNA reads TGCGCCAGCAGCCCCCGACTAGCGGGAATTCAAGAGACCCAGTACTTC.

For this clone: Germline is not matched at one junction end, which may reflect a read error. This sequence joins TRBV7-7 and TRBJ2-7; 14 positions match TRBD2. In germline, CDR1 is SSHAT, CDR2 FNYEAQ (reference sequence). This CDR3 spans 15 amino acids. The CDR3 protein is CASSPGLAGVDEQYF. CDR3 DNA: TGTGCTAGCAGCCCGGGACTAGCGGGAGTTGATGAGCAGTACTTC.

This clone came up a few times. The chain joins TRBV28 to TRBJ1-6, with D perhaps matching TRBD1 (6 bases). The V end was cut by 6 bases, the J end by 6 bases, with 30 bases between. The CDR3 loop spans 20 amino acids. Germline V gene sequence: CDR1 MDHEN, CDR2 SYDVKM. The CDR3, as DNA: TGTGCCAGCAGCCGACCTCAATGGGGGCTCTCCAACCTTCCTAATTCACCCCTCCACTTT. This codes for CASSRPQWGLSNLPNSPLHF.

The CDR3, as DNA: TGTGCCAGCAGCTTTAACCACGAGCAGTACTTC. Translation: CASSFNHEQYF. The rearrangement joins TRBV7-2 to TRBJ2-7; D is ambiguous. From germline, CDR1 is SGHTA and CDR2 FQGNSA. This CDR3 comprises 11 residues. Trimming left V 3 bases short and J 5 bases short, with 5 bases between.

The rearrangement joins TRBV11-2 to TRBJ2-3; 9 bases agree with TRBD2. Trimming removed 3 bases from V and 1 base from J; junction bases left unmatched: 2. Germline CDR1 reads SGHAT; CDR2 reads FQNNGV. This CDR3 has 15 amino acids. CDR3 region: CASSLRTSGTDTQYF. In nucleotides, the CDR3 is TGTGCCAGCAGCTTGAGGACTAGCGGCACAGATACGCAGTATTTT.

The chain employs TRBV7-2 and TRBJ1-2; maybe TRBD1 (6 bases). The germline V gene encodes CDR1 SGHTA and CDR2 FQGNSA. The CDR3 is 15 amino acids. The ends were cut back, 1 base at V and 0 bases at J, with 9 bases in the middle. The CDR3 region has the DNA TGTGCCAGCAGCTTAGTGGACAGACCTAACTATGGCTACACCTTC. The encoded protein is CASSLVDRPNYGYTF.

The V gene is TRBV10-3, the J gene TRBJ2-7; 9 positions match TRBD2. V was pared by 10 bases and J by 6 bases, with 10 bases of the junction left unmatched. Germline CDR1 reads ENHRY; CDR2 reads SYGVKD. The length of the CDR3 is 13 residues. CDR3 residues: CATEGLAGREQYF. CDR3 nucleotides: TGTGCCACGGAGGGACTAGCCGGTCGCGAGCAGTACTTC.

V and J are TRBV29-1 and TRBJ2-7; 7 bases match TRBD1. This CDR3 contains 12 residues. Unmatched junction bases numbered 8, after V lost 5 bases and J lost 7 bases. Germline loops: CDR1 SQVTM, CDR2 ANQGSEA. CDR3 in DNA: TGCAGCGTTTACGACAGGGTGGGTGAGCAGTACTTC. Its protein is CSVYDRVGEQYF.

This chain uses TRBV19 with TRBJ1-6; no definite D call. Deletions cut 8 bases from V and 6 bases from J, with 11 bases between. CDR3 length equals 13 residues. Germline CDR1 reads LNHDA; CDR2 reads SQIVND (reference sequence). CDR3 in DNA: TGTGCCAGTTCGGAAGCTACTAATTCACCCCTCCACTTT. Protein product: CASSEATNSPLHF.

The V call is TRBV7-2, the J call TRBJ2-1; D gene ambiguous. Trimming took off 2 bases at V and 9 bases at J, with 11 bases between the two ends. This CDR3 has 13 residues. The V gene's germline CDR1 is SGHTA and CDR2 FQGNSA. The CDR3 DNA sequence: TGTGCCAGCAGCTTAATGGGCACTCCTGAGCAGTTCTTC. This gives the protein CASSLMGTPEQFF.

This clone was picked up one time. The chain has TRBV18 and TRBJ2-7, with TRBD2 as a possible D gene (6 bases). Between the trimmed V and J ends, which lost 4 bases and 4 bases, there was a span of 11 bases. CDR3 length: 13 amino acids. Per the germline V gene, CDR1 is KGHSH and CDR2 is LQKENI. DNA of the CDR3: TGTGCCAGCTCACAAATCGGGAGTTACGAGCAGTACTTC. This codes for CASSQIGSYEQYF.

The rearrangement uses TRBV19 and TRBJ2-3; TRBD2 is a possible D gene (6 bases). Per germline, CDR1 LNHDA and CDR2 SQIVND (reference sequence). V was shortened by 8 bases and J by 10 bases, with 19 bases between the two germline ends. There are 13 residues in the CDR3. The CDR3 nucleotides read TGTGCCAGTCATGGTTTATCCAGCGGGTCGCAGTATTTT. Its protein product is CASHGLSSGSQYF.

The chain couples TRBV5-1 to TRBJ1-1; D may be TRBD1 (5 bases). The ends were cut back, 2 bases at V and 1 base at J, with 6 bases in the middle. Germline V lookup: CDR1 SGHRS, CDR2 YFSETQ. The CDR3 contains 13 residues. The DNA of the CDR3 is TGCGCCAGCAGCTTAGACAGGAACACTGAAGCTTTCTTT. As protein: CASSLDRNTEAFF.

The V gene is TRBV28, the J gene TRBJ1-5; D not resolved. CDR1 MDHEN and CDR2 SYDVKM come from the germline V gene. This CDR3 region has 14 residues. Trimming pared 7 bases from V and 0 bases from J, leaving 10 bases between. CDR3: CASIGGHSNQPQHF. The CDR3 DNA follows: TGTGCCAGCATCGGTGGGCATAGCAATCAGCCCCAGCATTTT.

The V and J genes are TRBV29-1 and TRBJ1-1; 12 nucleotides agree with TRBD1. This CDR3 region has 15 residues. Germline values: CDR1 SQVTM, CDR2 ANQGSEA. With V trimmed by 5 bases and J by 4 bases, 8 bases remained unmatched. CDR3: CSVIRDRGPGTEAFF. The CDR3 DNA sequence: TGCAGCGTTATCCGGGACAGGGGGCCGGGCACTGAAGCTTTCTTT.

The chain is built from TRBV5-1 and TRBJ2-1; possible D gene TRBD1, 5 bases. This CDR3 contains 14 residues. The germline gives CDR1 SGHRS, CDR2 YFSETQ. Trimming took 0 bases from V and 7 from J, leaving 11 bases between them. The CDR3 here is CASSLGQSVNEQFF. The CDR3 DNA reads TGCGCCAGCAGCTTGGGACAGAGTGTAAATGAGCAGTTCTTC.

The V and J genes are TRBV4-3 and TRBJ2-7; 9 bases align to TRBD1. Germline CDR1 LGHNA, CDR2 YSLEER. With V trimmed by 3 bases and J by 6 bases, 9 bases remained unmatched. The CDR3 runs 15 residues. The CDR3 sequence is CASSHLDRGSTEQYF. CDR3 nucleotide sequence: TGCGCCAGCAGCCACCTGGACAGGGGTTCGACCGAGCAGTACTTC.

This clone was detected only a few times. The rearrangement links TRBV30 to TRBJ2-5; possibly TRBD1 for D (6 bases). The CDR3 extends over 12 amino acids. Germline V gene sequence: CDR1 GTSNPN, CDR2 SVGIG (reference sequence). V gave up 7 bases and J gave up 0 bases, with 9 bases separating them. The CDR3 protein is CAYDRYQETQYF. CDR3 bases: TGTGCCTATGACAGGTACCAAGAGACCCAGTACTTC.

This clone was seen once. The gene calls are TRBV6-1 and TRBJ2-1; maybe TRBD2 (5 bases). This CDR3 comprises 12 residues. Deletions cut 2 bases from V and 9 bases from J, with 8 bases between. The germline V gene encodes CDR1 MNHNS and CDR2 SASEGT. The DNA of the CDR3 is TGTGCCAGCAGTGAAAGTGGAGGTGAGCAGTTCTTC. It translates to CASSESGGEQFF.

CDR3 DNA: TGTGCCAGCAGCCTCCTAGCGGGATACAATGAGCAGTTCTTC. It yields the protein CASSLLAGYNEQFF. The V gene is TRBV7-6, the J gene TRBJ2-1; 9 positions agree with TRBD2. The V segment lost 5 bases and the J segment 4 bases; nucleotides outside the gene matches: 3. The CDR3 runs 14 residues. Per germline, CDR1 SGHVS and CDR2 FNYEAQ.

V usage is TRBV11-3 and J usage is TRBJ2-7; either TRBD1 or TRBD2 may fit D (5 bases each). Germline V lookup: CDR1 SGHNT, CDR2 YENEEA. Trimming stripped 5 bases from V and 5 bases from J, with 19 bases between. The CDR3 extends over 15 amino acids. CDR3 in amino acids: CASSPPGTNSNEQYF. The CDR3 DNA sequence: TGTGCCAGCAGCCCCCCCGGGACCAATTCCAACGAGCAGTACTTC.

This chain links TRBV5-1 with TRBJ2-1, with D maybe TRBD1 (6 bases). This CDR3 has 16 amino acids. With 4 bases removed from V and 9 bases from J, the gap between germline ends came to 23 bases. Germline-derived CDR1 and CDR2 are SGHRS and YFSETQ. The CDR3 spells CASSETPGHTLGEQFF. DNA of the CDR3: TGCGCCAGCAGCGAAACCCCGGGACATACCCTAGGTGAGCAGTTCTTC.

The genes are TRBV5-6 and TRBJ2-1; D assignment may be TRBD1 or TRBD2 (5 bases each). V was trimmed by 3 bases and J by 0 bases, leaving 10 bases between them. Germline-derived CDR1 and CDR2 are SGHDT and YYEEEE. CDR3 size: 15 residues. CDR3 region: CASSYGAGSYNEQFF. CDR3 nucleotide sequence: TGTGCCAGCAGCTACGGGGCTGGCTCCTACAATGAGCAGTTCTTC.

This chain links TRBV28 with TRBJ2-7; no clear D gene. Between the trimmed V and J ends, which lost 5 bases and 7 bases, there was a span of 18 bases. CDR3 length: 14 residues. Germline-derived CDR1 and CDR2 are MDHEN and SYDVKM. The CDR3 DNA is TGTGCCAGCAGTCCGGCCGGAGCCGGGTCGGAGCAGTACTTC. It yields the protein CASSPAGAGSEQYF. Drawing the rest from reference TRBV28 and TRBJ2-7, the complete variable domain is DVKVTQSSRYLVKRTGEKVFLECVQDMDHENMFWYRQDPGLGLRLIYFSYDVKMKEKGDIPEGYSVSREKKERFSLILESASTNQTSMYLCASSPAGAGSEQYFGPGTRLTVT.

The V and J genes are TRBV6-6 and TRBJ2-7; 9 nucleotides align to TRBD1. The junction had 2 bases not matched to a gene; V was cut back by 2 bases and J by 0 bases. The CDR3 consists of 15 residues. CDR1 and CDR2 (germline): MNHNY, SVGAGI (reference sequence). Here the CDR3 DNA reads TGTGCCAGCAGTTACGGGACAGGGAGCTCCTACGAGCAGTACTTC. Its translation is CASSYGTGSSYEQYF.